This T cell receptor beta chain emerged from a study of blood T cell repertoires in COVID-19. Study details: Researchers got acute and convalescent COVID-19 samples from the United States, Italy and Spain.

Under the authors' procedure: Using reference gene primer amplification, nucleated cell counts were estimated. TCRdb's table, derived via immunoSEQ multiplex PCR, lists solely in-frame clones and lacks some. Clonal size and the V and J genes are those of that table, whereas D and trimming came from the DNA. Of some 130,000 clones in the sample, over 75% were seen once. V gave up 0 bases and J gave up 1 base; unmatched junction bases: 5. This CDR3 spans 16 amino acids. Germline V lookup: CDR1 LGHDT, CDR2 YNNKEL (reference sequence). This sequence joins TRBV3-1 (or the pseudogene TRBV3-2) and TRBJ2-5; the match to TRBD2 covers 7 bases. The specimen sequenced was peripheral blood. The source is a human donor in a cohort sampled during active COVID-19. CDR3 amino acids: CASSQEVGGTQETQYF. The CDR3 DNA sequence: TGTGCCAGCAGCCAAGAGGTGGGGGGGACCCAAGAGACCCAGTACTTC.